The rows below give T cell receptor beta chains drawn from one sample of a study of T cell responses to AZD1222 COVID-19 vaccine. The data were produced by immunoSEQ multiplex PCR, yet TCRdb's version contains in-frame clones alone and is incomplete. The repertoire holds some 100,000 clones, with more than 70% as singletons. The source material was peripheral blood, sampled 28 days after the second AZD1222 dose. Every receptor here comes from an adult who received the AZD1222 COVID-19 vaccine. The CDR3 runs from the conserved cysteine through the conserved F or W. A D gene is named only where the DNA matches it firmly. Clone size, where shown, is once, few, many, or a class for clones that have expanded.

j_gene	d_gene	len	v_gene	abundance	CDR3nt	CDR3aa
TRBJ2-3	.	15	TRBV27	.	TGTGCCAGCAGCGGTTTCAGCCCGAGCACAGATACGCAGTATTTT	CASSGFSPSTDTQYF
TRBJ1-1	TRBD1	16	TRBV9	once	TGTGCCAGCAGCGTACAAGGGGACAGATTCAACACTGAAGCTTTCTTT	CASSVQGDRFNTEAFF
TRBJ2-3	.	14	TRBV19	.	TGTGCCAGTAGTATTTATGGAGGGCTAGATACGCAGTATTTT	CASSIYGGLDTQYF
TRBJ1-6	.	15	TRBV27	.	TGTGCTCCCGCCGGGTTCAGCTCCTATAATTCACCCCTCCACTTT	CAPAGFSSYNSPLHF
TRBJ2-3	.	14	TRBV28	.	TGTGCCACCCGAGCATCCAACGTCGGGGATACGCAGTATTTT	CATRASNVGDTQYF
TRBJ1-1	.	14	TRBV6-1	.	TGTGCCAGCAGTGAAGGGGGAATGAACACTGAAGCTTTCTTT	CASSEGGMNTEAFF
TRBJ2-2	.	14	TRBV5-6	.	TGTGCCAGCAGCTTCCTTGGCAACACCGGGGAGCTGTTTTTT	CASSFLGNTGELFF
TRBJ2-5	.	16	TRBV5-4	.	TGTGCCAGCAGCTTGGGTCCTGGGGCTCGGGAGGAGACCCAGTACTTC	CASSLGPGAREETQYF
TRBJ1-1	.	12	TRBV7-9	.	TGTGCCAGCAGCTCCTTCCTCACTGAAGCTTTCTTT	CASSSFLTEAFF
TRBJ1-6	.	13	TRBV12-3/TRBV12-4	.	TGTGCCAGCCAACCGACAGGTTTTACTTCCCTCCACTTT	CASQPTGFTSLHF
TRBJ2-3	.	16	TRBV11-1	.	TGTGCCAGCAGCTTAGAGGGCAGCGGTAACACAGATACGCAGTATTTT	CASSLEGSGNTDTQYF
TRBJ1-2	TRBD1	13	TRBV12-3/TRBV12-4	.	TGTGCCAGCAGCCCCCGACAGGGAGTGGGCTACACCTTC	CASSPRQGVGYTF
TRBJ2-7	.	16	TRBV9	.	TGTGCCAGCAGCGTAGGATTATATGACAGTTCCTACGAGCAGTACTTC	CASSVGLYDSSYEQYF
TRBJ2-1	TRBD2	15	TRBV13	.	TGTGCCAGCAGCTCAGCGGGACTAGCGGACAATGAGCAGTTCTTC	CASSSAGLADNEQFF
TRBJ1-5	.	17	TRBV12-5	.	TGTGCTAGTGGTTCCACACTTGGGGCCTATAGCAATCAGCCCCAGCATTTT	CASGSTLGAYSNQPQHF
TRBJ1-5	.	13	TRBV12-3/TRBV12-4	once	TGTGCCAGCAGTTTAACAGAGGGTCAGCCCCAGCATTTT	CASSLTEGQPQHF
TRBJ2-2	.	13	TRBV5-6	.	TGTGCCAGCAGCTTGGCGGGGACCGGGGAGCTGTTTTTT	CASSLAGTGELFF